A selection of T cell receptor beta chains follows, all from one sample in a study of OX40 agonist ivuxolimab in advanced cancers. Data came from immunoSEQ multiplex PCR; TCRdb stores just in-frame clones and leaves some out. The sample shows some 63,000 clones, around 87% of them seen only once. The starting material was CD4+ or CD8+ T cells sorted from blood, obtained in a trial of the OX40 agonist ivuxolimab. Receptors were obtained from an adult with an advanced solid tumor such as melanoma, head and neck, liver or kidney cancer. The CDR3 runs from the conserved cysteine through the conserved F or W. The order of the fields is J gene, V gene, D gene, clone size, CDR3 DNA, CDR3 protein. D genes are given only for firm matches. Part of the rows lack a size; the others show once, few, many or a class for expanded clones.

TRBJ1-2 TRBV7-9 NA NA TGTGCCAGCAGCTCTGAGTGGACCTATGGCTACACCTTC CASSSEWTYGYTF
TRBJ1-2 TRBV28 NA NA TGTGCCAGCAGGCCGGACGGAGGCGTTTATGGCTACACCTTC CASRPDGGVYGYTF
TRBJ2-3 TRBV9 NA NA TGTGCCAGCAGCGTTCAGGGAAGCACAGATACGCAGTATTTT CASSVQGSTDTQYF
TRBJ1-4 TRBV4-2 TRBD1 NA TGTGCCAGCAGCCAAGATACGACAGGGGGTCAGAAAAAACTGTTTTTT CASSQDTTGGQKKLFF
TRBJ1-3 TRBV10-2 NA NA TGCGCCAGCGGTTCGGACAGATTGGTTGGAAACACCATATATTTT CASGSDRLVGNTIYF
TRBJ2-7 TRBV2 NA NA TGTGCCAGCAGTGAAGGGGTAACAGTGACCTACGAGCAGTACTTC CASSEGVTVTYEQYF
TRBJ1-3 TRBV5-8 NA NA TGTGCCAGCAGCTTGGGAGGGGAAGGGAGAGTAAAAAGAAACACCATATATTTT CASSLGGEGRVKRNTIYF
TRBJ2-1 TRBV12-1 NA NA TGTGCCAGCAGCTCCGACACACTCGTCTCCTACAATGAGCAGTTCTTC CASSSDTLVSYNEQFF
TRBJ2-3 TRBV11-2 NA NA TGTGCCAGCAGCTCCACCTCGTTAGCGTTACCTAGCACAGATACGCAGTATTTT CASSSTSLALPSTDTQYF
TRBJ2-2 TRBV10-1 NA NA TGCGCCAGCAGCCGGACAGCCACCGGGGAGCTGTTTTTT CASSRTATGELFF
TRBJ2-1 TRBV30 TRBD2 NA TGTGCCTGGAGTCAACTAGCGGGGGCTCGACTCAAACCAAGTGAGCAGTTCTTC CAWSQLAGARLKPSEQFF
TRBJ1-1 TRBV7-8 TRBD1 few TGTGCCAGCAGCTTGAGGGAGGGGGCGAACACTGAAGCTTTCTTT CASSLREGANTEAFF
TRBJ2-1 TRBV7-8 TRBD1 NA TGTGCCAGCAGCCTTGACAGGGGGCGATACAATGAGCAGTTCTTC CASSLDRGRYNEQFF
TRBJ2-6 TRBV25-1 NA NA TGTGCCAGCAGTGAATGGGCCCAGGGTACCTCTGGGGCCAACGTCCTGACTTTC CASSEWAQGTSGANVLTF
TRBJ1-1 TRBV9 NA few TGTGCCAGCGGGCGTGGTACCACTGAAGCTTTCTTT CASGRGTTEAFF
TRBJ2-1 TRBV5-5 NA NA TGTGCCAGCAGAAGGGACAGCGGACGCCGGGGGGAACAGTTCTTC CASRRDSGRRGEQFF
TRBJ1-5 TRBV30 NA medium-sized TGTGCCTGGAGTAAGCAAGAGGATCAGCCCCAGCATTTT CAWSKQEDQPQHF
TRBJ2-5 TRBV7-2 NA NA TGTGCCAGCGGGAGACAAATTCAAGAGACCCAGTACTTC CASGRQIQETQYF
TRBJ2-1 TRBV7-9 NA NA TGTGCCAGCAGCTTGGGAGCGGGTAACCCCCACAATGAGCAGTTCTTC CASSLGAGNPHNEQFF
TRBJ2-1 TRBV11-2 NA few TGTGCCAGCAGCCCGAGGACGGGCGTTCAGGGTGAGCAGTTCTTC CASSPRTGVQGEQFF
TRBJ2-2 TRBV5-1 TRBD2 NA TGCGCCAGCAGCAGAAGGACTAGCGGTTCTAACACCGGGGAGCTGTTTTTT CASSRRTSGSNTGELFF
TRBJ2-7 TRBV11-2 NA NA TGTGCCAGCAGCTTCGCCTGGACGGTCTCCTACGAGCAGTACTTC CASSFAWTVSYEQYF
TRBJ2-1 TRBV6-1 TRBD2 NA TGTGCCACTACGAGTGGGGGACTAGGGTACAATGAGCAGTTCTTC CATTSGGLGYNEQFF
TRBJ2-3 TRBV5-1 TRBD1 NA TGCGCCAGCAGCTTGGGGACAGGAGCAGATACGCAGTATTTT CASSLGTGADTQYF
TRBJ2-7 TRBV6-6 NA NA TGTGCCAGCAGTTACGGTGGGACCGAGCAGTACTTC CASSYGGTEQYF
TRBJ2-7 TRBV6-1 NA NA TGTGCCAGCAGTGAAGCGCGTAGGGGCGAGCAGTACTTC CASSEARRGEQYF
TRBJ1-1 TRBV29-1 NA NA TGCAGCGTCCCGTCGGCCTCGCAAGCTTTCTTT CSVPSASQAFF
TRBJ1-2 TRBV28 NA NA TGTGCCAGCAGGATCCGACATATTATTAACTATGGCTACACCTTC CASRIRHIINYGYTF
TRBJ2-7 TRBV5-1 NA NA TGCGCCAGCAGCTTGGATACTGCCAAAACCTTCTACGAGCAGTACTTC CASSLDTAKTFYEQYF
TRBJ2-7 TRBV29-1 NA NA TGCAGCGTTGCAAACCGCCTCACAGGGATCTACGAGCAGTACTTC CSVANRLTGIYEQYF
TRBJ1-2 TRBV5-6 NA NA TGTGCCAGCAGCTTCACAGCGCTCTGGGGCTACACCTTC CASSFTALWGYTF
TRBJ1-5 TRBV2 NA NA TGTGCCAGCAGTGAGGGCAATCAGCCCCAGCATTTT CASSEGNQPQHF
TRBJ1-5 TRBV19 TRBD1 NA TGTGCCAGTAGTTCCCGGGACAGACTTAAACAGAGCAATCAGCCCCAGCATTTT CASSSRDRLKQSNQPQHF
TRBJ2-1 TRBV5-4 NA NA TGTGCCAGCAGCTTGGTCGGGGCCTCCTACAATGAGCAGTTCTTC CASSLVGASYNEQFF
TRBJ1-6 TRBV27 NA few TGTGCCAGCAGTTCGGGAAGGGGTATTAGTTCACCCCTCCACTTT CASSSGRGISSPLHF
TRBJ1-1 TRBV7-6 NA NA TGTGCCAGCAGCTTAACAGGGAACACTGAAGCTTTCTTT CASSLTGNTEAFF
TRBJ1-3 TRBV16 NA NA TGTGCCAGCAGCCAATCTCGCGCTGGAAACACCATATATTTT CASSQSRAGNTIYF
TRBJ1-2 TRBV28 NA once TGTGCCAGCAGTGGGGGAGGGGTCGGCTACACCTTC CASSGGGVGYTF
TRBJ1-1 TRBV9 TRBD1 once TGTGCCAGCAGCGCGCCGGGACAGGGAACGGCTTTCTTT CASSAPGQGTAFF
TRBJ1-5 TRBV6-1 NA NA TGTGCCAGCAGTGAGCAGGGAGGAGGCAATCAGCCCCAGCATTTT CASSEQGGGNQPQHF
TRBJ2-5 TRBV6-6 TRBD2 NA TGTGCCAGCAGAAGACTAGCGGGAGAGACCCAGTACTTC CASRRLAGETQYF
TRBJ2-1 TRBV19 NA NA TGTGCCAGTAGTATAGACAGGGGGGTATCCTACAATGAGCAGTTCTTC CASSIDRGVSYNEQFF
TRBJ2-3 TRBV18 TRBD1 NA TGTGCCAGCTCACCGATCGGACAGGTTGATACGCAGTATTTT CASSPIGQVDTQYF
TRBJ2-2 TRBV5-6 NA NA TGTGCCAGCAGCTTGGTAATGGGCACCGGGGAGCTGTTTTTT CASSLVMGTGELFF
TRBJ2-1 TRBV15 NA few TGTGCCACCAGCAGGGCGCCACTAGCTTCCGTCAATGAGCAGTTCTTC CATSRAPLASVNEQFF
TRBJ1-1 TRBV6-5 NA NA TGTGCCAGCAGTTACTCTCCCGGGGCCACTGAAGCTTTCTTT CASSYSPGATEAFF
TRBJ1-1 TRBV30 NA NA TGTGCCTGGAGTAAGGGAACTTCCTGGACCACTGAAGCTTTCTTT CAWSKGTSWTTEAFF
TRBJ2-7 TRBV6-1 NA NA TGTGCCAGCAGTTCCGGGCCCAGCGGCGAGCAGTACTTC CASSSGPSGEQYF
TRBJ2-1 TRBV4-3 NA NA TGCGCCAGCAGCCGCCTACTAGCAGTTGAGCAGTTCTTC CASSRLLAVEQFF
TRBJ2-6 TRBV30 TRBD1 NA TGTGCCTGGGCACAGGGGAACTCTGGGGCCAACGTCCTGACTTTC CAWAQGNSGANVLTF
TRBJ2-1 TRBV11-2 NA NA TGTGCCAGCAGCTTATCTGGGCCCTACAATGAGCAGTTCTTC CASSLSGPYNEQFF
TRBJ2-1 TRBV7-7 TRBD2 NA TGTGCTAGCAGCTTACTAGCGGGAGGTGAGCAGTTCTTC CASSLLAGGEQFF
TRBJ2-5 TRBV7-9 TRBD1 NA TGTGCCAGCAGCCTAGGACAGGGGGTGGAGACCCAGTACTTC CASSLGQGVETQYF
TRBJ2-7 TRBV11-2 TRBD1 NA TGTGCCAGCAACCGGGACAGGGCCTACGAGCAGTACTTC CASNRDRAYEQYF
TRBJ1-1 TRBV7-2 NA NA TGTGCCAGCAGCTTCAGACAGACGACTAACACTGAAGCTTTCTTT CASSFRQTTNTEAFF
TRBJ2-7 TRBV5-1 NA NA TGCGCCAGCAGCACTGGACAGACCTACGAGCAGTACTTC CASSTGQTYEQYF